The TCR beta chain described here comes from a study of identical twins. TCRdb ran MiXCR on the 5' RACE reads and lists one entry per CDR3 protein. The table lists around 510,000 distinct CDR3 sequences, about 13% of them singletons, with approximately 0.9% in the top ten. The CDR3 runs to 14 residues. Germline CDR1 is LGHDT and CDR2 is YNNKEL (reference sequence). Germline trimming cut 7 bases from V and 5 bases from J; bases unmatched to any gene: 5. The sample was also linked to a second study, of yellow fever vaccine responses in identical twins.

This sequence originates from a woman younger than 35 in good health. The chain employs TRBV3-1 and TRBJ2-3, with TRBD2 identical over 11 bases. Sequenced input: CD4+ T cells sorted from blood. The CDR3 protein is CASKRTSGLDTQYF. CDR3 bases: TGTGCCAGCAAACGGACTAGCGGGTTAGATACGCAGTATTTT.